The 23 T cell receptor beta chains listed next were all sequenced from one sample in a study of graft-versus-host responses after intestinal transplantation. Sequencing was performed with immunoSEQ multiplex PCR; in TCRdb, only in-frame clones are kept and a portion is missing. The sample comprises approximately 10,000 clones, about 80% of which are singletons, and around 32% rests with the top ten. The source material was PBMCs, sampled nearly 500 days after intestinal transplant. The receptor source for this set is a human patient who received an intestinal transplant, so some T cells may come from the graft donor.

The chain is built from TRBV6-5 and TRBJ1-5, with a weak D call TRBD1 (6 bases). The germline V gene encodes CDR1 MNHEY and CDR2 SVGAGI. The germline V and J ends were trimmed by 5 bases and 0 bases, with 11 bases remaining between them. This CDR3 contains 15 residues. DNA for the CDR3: TGTGCCAGCAGTAGAGGGACAAATAGCAATCAGCCCCAGCATTTT. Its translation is CASSRGTNSNQPQHF.

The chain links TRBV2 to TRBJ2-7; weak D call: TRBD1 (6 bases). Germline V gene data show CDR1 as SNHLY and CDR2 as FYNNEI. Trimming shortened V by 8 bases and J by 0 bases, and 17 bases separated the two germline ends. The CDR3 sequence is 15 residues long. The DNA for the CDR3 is TGTGCCAGCGGGGTCTGGACAGTGGACTCCTACGAGCAGTACTTC. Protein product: CASGVWTVDSYEQYF.

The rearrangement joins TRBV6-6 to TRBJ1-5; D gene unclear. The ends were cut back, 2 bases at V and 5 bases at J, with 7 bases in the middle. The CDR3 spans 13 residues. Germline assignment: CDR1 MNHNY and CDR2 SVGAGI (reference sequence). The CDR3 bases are TGTGCCAGCAGTTACACTCTCGATCAGCCCCAGCATTTT. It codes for CASSYTLDQPQHF.

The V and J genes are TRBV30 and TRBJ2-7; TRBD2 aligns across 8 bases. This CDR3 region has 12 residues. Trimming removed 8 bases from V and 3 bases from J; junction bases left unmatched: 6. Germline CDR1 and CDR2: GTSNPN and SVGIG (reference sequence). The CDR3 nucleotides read TGTGCCCCTCCCGGGACTAGCTACGAGCAGTACTTC. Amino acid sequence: CAPPGTSYEQYF.

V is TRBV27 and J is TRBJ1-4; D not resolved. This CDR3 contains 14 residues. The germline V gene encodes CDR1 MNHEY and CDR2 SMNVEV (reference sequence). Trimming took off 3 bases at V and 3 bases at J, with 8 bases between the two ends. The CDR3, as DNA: TGTGCCAGCAGTTTGAACGGGGCTAATGAAAAACTGTTTTTT. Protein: CASSLNGANEKLFF. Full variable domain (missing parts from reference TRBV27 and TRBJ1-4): EAQVTQNPRYLITVTGKKLTVTCSQNMNHEYMSWYRQDPGLGLRQIYYSMNVEVTDKGDVPEGYKVSRKEKRNFPLILESPSPNQTSLYFCASSLNGANEKLFFGSGTQLSVL.

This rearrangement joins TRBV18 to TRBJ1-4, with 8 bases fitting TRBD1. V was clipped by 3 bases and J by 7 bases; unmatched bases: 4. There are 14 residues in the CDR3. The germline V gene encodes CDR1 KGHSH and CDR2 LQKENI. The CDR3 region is CASSPWTGREKLFF. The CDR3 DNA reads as TGTGCCAGCTCACCCTGGACAGGGCGTGAAAAACTGTTTTTT.

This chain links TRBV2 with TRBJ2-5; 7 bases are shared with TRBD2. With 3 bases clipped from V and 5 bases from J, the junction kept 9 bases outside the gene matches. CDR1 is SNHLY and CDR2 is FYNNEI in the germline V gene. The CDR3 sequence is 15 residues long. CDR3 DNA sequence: TGTGCCAGCAGTGAGGCCCGGGGGGAGGCGGAGACCCAGTACTTC. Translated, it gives CASSEARGEAETQYF. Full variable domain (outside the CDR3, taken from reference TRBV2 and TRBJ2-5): EPEVTQTPSHQVTQMGQEVILRCVPISNHLYFYWYRQILGQKVEFLVSFYNNEISEKSEIFDDQFSVERPDGSNFTLKIRSTKLEDSAMYFCASSEARGEAETQYFGPGTRLLVL.

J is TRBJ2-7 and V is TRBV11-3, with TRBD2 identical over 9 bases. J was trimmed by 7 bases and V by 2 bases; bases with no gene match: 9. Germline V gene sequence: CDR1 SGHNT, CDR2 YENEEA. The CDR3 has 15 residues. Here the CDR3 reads CASSLWAGGQREQYF. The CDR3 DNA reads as TGTGCCAGCAGCTTATGGGCGGGAGGGCAACGGGAGCAGTACTTC.

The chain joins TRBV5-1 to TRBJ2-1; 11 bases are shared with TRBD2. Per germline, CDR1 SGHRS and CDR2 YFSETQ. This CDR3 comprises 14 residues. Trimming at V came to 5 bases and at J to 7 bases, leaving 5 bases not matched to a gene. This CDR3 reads CASSSGRAGNEQFF. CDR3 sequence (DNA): TGCGCCAGCAGTAGCGGGAGGGCCGGGAATGAGCAGTTCTTC.

The chain's CDR3 is CASNEQGLVGNEQFF. The CDR3, as DNA: TGTGCCAGCAATGAGCAGGGACTAGTAGGCAATGAGCAGTTCTTC. This sequence joins TRBV2 and TRBJ2-1; 8 bases agree with TRBD2. The length of the CDR3 is 15 residues. Per the germline V gene, CDR1 is SNHLY and CDR2 is FYNNEI. Trimming at V came to 7 bases and at J to 6 bases, leaving 11 bases not matched to a gene.

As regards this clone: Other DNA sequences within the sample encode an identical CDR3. CDR3 nucleotide sequence: TGTGCCAGCAGCCGACGGGGGGGCTACACCTTC. Protein product: CASSRRGGYTF. This chain joins TRBV7-2 and TRBJ1-2; maybe TRBD1 (5 bases). The CDR3 sequence is 11 residues long. The germline V gene has CDR1 SGHTA and CDR2 FQGNSA. The V end was cut by 5 bases, the J end by 8 bases, with 9 bases between.

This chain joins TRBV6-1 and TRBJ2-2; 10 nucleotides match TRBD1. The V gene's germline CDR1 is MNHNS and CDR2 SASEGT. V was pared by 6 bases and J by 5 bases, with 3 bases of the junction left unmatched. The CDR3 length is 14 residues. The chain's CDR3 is CASRGQGWTGELFF. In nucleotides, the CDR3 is TGTGCCAGCAGGGGACAGGGGTGGACCGGGGAGCTGTTTTTT.

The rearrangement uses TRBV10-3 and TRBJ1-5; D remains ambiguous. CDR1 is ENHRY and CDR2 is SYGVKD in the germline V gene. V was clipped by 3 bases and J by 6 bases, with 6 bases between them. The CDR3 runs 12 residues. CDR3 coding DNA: TGTGCCATCAGTGAAGCAAGTCAGCCCCAGCATTTT. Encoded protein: CAISEASQPQHF.

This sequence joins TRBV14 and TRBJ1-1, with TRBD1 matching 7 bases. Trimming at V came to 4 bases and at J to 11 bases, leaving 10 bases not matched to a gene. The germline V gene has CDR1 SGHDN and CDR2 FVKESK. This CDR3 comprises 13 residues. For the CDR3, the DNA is TGTGCCAGCAGCCTCGGGACAGCAGGATATGCTTTCTTT. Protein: CASSLGTAGYAFF.

CDR3 in DNA: TGTGCCAGCAGTTTATCCGGGACCTACGAGCAGTACTTC. It yields the protein CASSLSGTYEQYF. V usage is TRBV28 and J usage is TRBJ2-7; possible D gene TRBD2, 5 bases. The length of the CDR3 is 13 residues. The V end was cut by 1 base, the J end by 2 bases, with 6 bases between. Looked up from germline, CDR1 is MDHEN and CDR2 is SYDVKM. The complete variable domain, with remaining parts taken from reference TRBV28 and TRBJ2-7, reads DVKVTQSSRYLVKRTGEKVFLECVQDMDHENMFWYRQDPGLGLRLIYFSYDVKMKEKGDIPEGYSVSREKKERFSLILESASTNQTSMYLCASSLSGTYEQYFGPGTRLTVT.

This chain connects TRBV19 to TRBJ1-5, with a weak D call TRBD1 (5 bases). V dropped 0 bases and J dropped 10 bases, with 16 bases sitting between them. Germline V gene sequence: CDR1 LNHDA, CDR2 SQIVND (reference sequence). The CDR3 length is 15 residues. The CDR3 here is CASSIDRQVGRPQHF. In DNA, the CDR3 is TGTGCCAGTAGTATAGACCGCCAGGTGGGGCGACCCCAGCATTTT.

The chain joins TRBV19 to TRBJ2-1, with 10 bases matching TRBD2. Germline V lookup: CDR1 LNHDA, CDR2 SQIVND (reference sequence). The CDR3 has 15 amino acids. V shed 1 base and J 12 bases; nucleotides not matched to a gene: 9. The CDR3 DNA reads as TGTGCCAGTAGTATAGCGGCTAGCGGGGGCGGTAGGCAGTTCTTC. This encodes CASSIAASGGGRQFF.

The CDR3 loop reads CASSYTPGRAAYEQYF. The CDR3 DNA sequence: TGTGCCAGCAGTTACACGCCAGGACGGGCCGCCTACGAGCAGTACTTC. J is TRBJ2-7 and V is TRBV6-6; the D is unclear. Per germline, CDR1 MNHNY and CDR2 SVGAGI (reference sequence). V lost 2 bases and J lost 2, with 16 bases in between. CDR3 length equals 16 residues.

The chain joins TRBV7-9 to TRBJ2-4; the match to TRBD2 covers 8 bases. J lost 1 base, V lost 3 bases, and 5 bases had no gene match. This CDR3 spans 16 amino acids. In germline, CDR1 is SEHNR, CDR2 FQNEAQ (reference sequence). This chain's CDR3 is CASSFEREWAKNIQYF. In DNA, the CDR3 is TGTGCCAGCAGCTTTGAGCGGGAGTGGGCCAAAAACATTCAGTACTTC.

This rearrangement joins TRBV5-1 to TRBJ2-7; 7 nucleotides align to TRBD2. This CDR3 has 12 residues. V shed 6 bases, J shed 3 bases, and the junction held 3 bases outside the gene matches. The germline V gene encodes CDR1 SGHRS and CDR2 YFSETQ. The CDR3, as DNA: TGCGCCAGCACCCCGGGGGGCTACGAGCAGTACTTC. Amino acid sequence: CASTPGGYEQYF. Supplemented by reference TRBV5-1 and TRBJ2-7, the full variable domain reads KAGVTQTPRYLIKTRGQQVTLSCSPISGHRSVSWYQQTPGQGLQFLFEYFSETQRNKGNFPGRFSGRQFSNSRSEMNVSTLELGDSALYLCASTPGGYEQYFGPGTRLTVT.

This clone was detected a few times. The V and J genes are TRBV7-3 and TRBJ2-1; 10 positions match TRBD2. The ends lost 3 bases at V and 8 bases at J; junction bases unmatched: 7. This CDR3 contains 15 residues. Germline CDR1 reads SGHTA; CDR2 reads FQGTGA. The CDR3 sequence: CASSFGGLAGDEQFF. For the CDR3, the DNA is TGTGCCAGCAGCTTCGGTGGGCTAGCGGGAGATGAGCAGTTCTTC.

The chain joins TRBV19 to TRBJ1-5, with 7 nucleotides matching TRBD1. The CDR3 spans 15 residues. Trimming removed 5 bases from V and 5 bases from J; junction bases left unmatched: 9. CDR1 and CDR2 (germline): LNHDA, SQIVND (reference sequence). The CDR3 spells CASSPRGDSYQPQHF. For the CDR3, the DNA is TGTGCCAGTAGTCCCAGGGGGGACAGCTATCAGCCCCAGCATTTT.

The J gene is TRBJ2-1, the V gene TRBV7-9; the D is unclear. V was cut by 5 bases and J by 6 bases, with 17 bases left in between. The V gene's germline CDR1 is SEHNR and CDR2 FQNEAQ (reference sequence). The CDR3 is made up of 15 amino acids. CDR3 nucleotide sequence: TGTGCCAGCAGCGCTTCCGAGACCCTGGCCAATGAGCAGTTCTTC. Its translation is CASSASETLANEQFF.